This T cell receptor beta chain was observed in a study of control samples from healthy donors and cancer patients. This CDR3 contains 13 residues. Germline V gene lookup returns CDR1 SEHNR and CDR2 FQNEAQ (reference sequence). The ends were cut back, 6 bases at V and 4 bases at J, with 12 bases in the middle. Here immunoSEQ multiplex PCR was the method, and the copy in TCRdb shows in-frame clones only, minus some. Counted here are under 300,000 clones, roughly four fifths occurring once; the ten biggest clones make up about an eighth. The sequence derives from a woman aged 55-69 years with lung cancer. The V and J genes are TRBV7-9 and TRBJ2-5, with a tentative D call TRBD1 (7 bases). Sequencing was carried out using PBMCs. CDR3 sequence (DNA): TGTGCCAGCAGTTCTCAGGGGGGAGAGACCCAGTACTTC. Residues: CASSSQGGETQYF.